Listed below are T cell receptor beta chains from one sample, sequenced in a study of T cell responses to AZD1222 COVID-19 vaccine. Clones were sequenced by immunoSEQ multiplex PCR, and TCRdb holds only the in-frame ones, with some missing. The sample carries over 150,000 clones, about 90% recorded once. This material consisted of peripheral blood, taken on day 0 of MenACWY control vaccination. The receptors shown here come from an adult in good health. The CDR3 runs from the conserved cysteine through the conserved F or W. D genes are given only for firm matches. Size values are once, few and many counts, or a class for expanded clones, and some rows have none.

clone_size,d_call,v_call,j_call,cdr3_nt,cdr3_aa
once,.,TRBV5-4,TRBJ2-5,TGTGCCAGCAACGGACAGAACCAAGAGACCCAGTACTTC,CASNGQNQETQYF
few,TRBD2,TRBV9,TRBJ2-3,TGTGCCAGCAGCTCCCCGGAGCGGGAGGCGGAAGATACGCAGTATTTT,CASSSPEREAEDTQYF
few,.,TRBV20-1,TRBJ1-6,TGCAGTGCTAGTGACCCGTTTAATTCACCCCTCCACTTT,CSASDPFNSPLHF
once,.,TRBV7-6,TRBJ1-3,TGTGCCAGCAGCTTAGCTCCAGTTACCTCTGGAAACACCATATATTTT,CASSLAPVTSGNTIYF
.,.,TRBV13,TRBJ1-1,TGTGCCAGCATCCCTCGCGCGAACACTGAAGCTTTCTTT,CASIPRANTEAFF
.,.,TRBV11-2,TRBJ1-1,TGTGCCAGCAGCTTAGCCCCCGTCCCTGAAGCTTTCTTT,CASSLAPVPEAFF
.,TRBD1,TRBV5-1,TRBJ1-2,TGCGCCAGCAGCCCTGACAGGGCCGGCTACACCTTC,CASSPDRAGYTF
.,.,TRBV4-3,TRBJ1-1,TGCGCCAGCAGCCACTCTGCGACCGAGGGGGCTTTCTTT,CASSHSATEGAFF
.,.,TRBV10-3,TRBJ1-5,TGTGCCATCAGTGAGAGCGGGGAAGTATCCCTGCCCCAGCATTTT,CAISESGEVSLPQHF
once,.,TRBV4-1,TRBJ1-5,TGCGCCAGCAGCGAAAAGCAGTGGGGGAACCAGCCCCAGCATTTT,CASSEKQWGNQPQHF
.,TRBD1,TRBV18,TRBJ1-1,TGTGCCAGCTCGCCTACAGGGGACACTGAAGCTTTCTTT,CASSPTGDTEAFF
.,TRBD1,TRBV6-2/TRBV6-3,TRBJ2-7,TGTGCCAGCAGTTCCTGGGACAGCCTTAGCTCCTACGAGCAGTACTTC,CASSSWDSLSSYEQYF
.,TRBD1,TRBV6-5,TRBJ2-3,TGTGCCAGCAGTTACTCCAGGACAGGGAGGTCAGATACGCAGTATTTT,CASSYSRTGRSDTQYF
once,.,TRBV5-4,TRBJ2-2,TGTGCCAGCAGCCGAGGGCAGTCGAACACCGGGGAGCTGTTTTTT,CASSRGQSNTGELFF
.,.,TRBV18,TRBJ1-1,TGTGCCAGCTCACAGGGCCAGGGATTTATTGAAGCTTTCTTT,CASSQGQGFIEAFF
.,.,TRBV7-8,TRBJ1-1,TGTGCCAGCAGCTACAGGGTTAACACTGAAGCTTTCTTT,CASSYRVNTEAFF
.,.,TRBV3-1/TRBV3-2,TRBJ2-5,TGTGCCAGCAGCCAAGGGACAGTACTCCAAGAGACCCAGTACTTC,CASSQGTVLQETQYF
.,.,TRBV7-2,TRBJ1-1,TGTGCCAGCAGCCGGACCAGGGGGAACACTGAAGCTTTCTTT,CASSRTRGNTEAFF
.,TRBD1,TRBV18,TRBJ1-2,TGTGCCAGCTCACCGGGACAGGGCTCCGACTATGGCTACACCTTC,CASSPGQGSDYGYTF
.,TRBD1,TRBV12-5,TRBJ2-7,TGTGCTAGTGCCCGGGACAGGGGCCACTACGAGCAGTACTTC,CASARDRGHYEQYF
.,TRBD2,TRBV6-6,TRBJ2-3,TGTGCCAGCAGTCACGGGACTAGGTCCCGAGATACGCAGTATTTT,CASSHGTRSRDTQYF
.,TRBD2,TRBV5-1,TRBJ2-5,TGCGCCAGCAGCCCCCCTCTAGCGGGGGGCCCCGGGGAGGAGACCCAGTACTTC,CASSPPLAGGPGEETQYF
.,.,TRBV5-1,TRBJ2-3,TGCGCCAGCAGCTTAATTCTAGACGCAGATACGCAGTATTTT,CASSLILDADTQYF
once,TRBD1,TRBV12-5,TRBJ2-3,TGTGCTAGTGGTTCAGGGACAGTTTCTAGCACAGATACGCAGTATTTT,CASGSGTVSSTDTQYF
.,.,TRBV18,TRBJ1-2,TGTGCCAGCTCACCGGGAGAGGCATACTATGGCTACACCTTC,CASSPGEAYYGYTF
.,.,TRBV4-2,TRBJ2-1,TGTGCCAGCAGCCAAGTGTTCCGGGAGAGAGATGAGCAGTTCTTC,CASSQVFRERDEQFF
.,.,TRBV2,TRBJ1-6,TGTGCCAGCAGTGAAATGGCGGCAGTCAAATCACCCCTCCACTTT,CASSEMAAVKSPLHF
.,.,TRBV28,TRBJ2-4,TGTGCCAGCAGTAGTGTTGGCAGTCTAAAAAACATTCAGTACTTC,CASSSVGSLKNIQYF
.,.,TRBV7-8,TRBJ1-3,TGTGCCAGCAGCTTAACGGCCTCTGGAAACACCATATATTTT,CASSLTASGNTIYF
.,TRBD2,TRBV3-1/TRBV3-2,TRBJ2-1,TGTGCCAGAAAACTAGCGGACCATTCCTACAATGAGCAGTTCTTC,CARKLADHSYNEQFF
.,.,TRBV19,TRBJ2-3,TGTGCCAGTAGTATAGAGAGGGGGGGATACACAGATACGCAGTATTTT,CASSIERGGYTDTQYF
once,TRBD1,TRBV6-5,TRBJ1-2,TGTGCCAGCACCCAGGGGGATTATGGCTACACCTTC,CASTQGDYGYTF
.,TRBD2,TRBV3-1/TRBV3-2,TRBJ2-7,TGTGCCAGCAGCGACTCACTAGCGGGGGAAATGGGGGCCTCCTACGAGCAGTACTTC,CASSDSLAGEMGASYEQYF
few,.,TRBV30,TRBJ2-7,TGTGCCTGGAGTGTAAAGGGACTTCCCTACGAGCAGTACTTC,CAWSVKGLPYEQYF
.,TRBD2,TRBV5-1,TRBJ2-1,TGCGCCAGCAGCCCCATGGCTAGCGGACACAATGAGCAGTTCTTC,CASSPMASGHNEQFF
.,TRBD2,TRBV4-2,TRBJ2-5,TGTGCCAGCAGCCAAGGGTCTAGCGGGAACTACCAAGAGACCCAGTACTTC,CASSQGSSGNYQETQYF
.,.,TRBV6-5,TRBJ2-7,TGTGCCAGCAGTATAGTACGGATCTACGAGCAGTACTTC,CASSIVRIYEQYF
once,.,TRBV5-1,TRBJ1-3,TGCGCCAGCAGCTTTGCAGGGCTCATCTCTGGAAACACCATATATTTT,CASSFAGLISGNTIYF
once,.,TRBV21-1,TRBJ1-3,TGTGCCAGCACCACCCGGGGGCAGGCTATGTCTGGAAACACCATATATTTT,CASTTRGQAMSGNTIYF
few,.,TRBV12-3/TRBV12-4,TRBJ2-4,TGTGCCAGCAGTTTAGTTTGGGACACCCTTCAGTACTTC,CASSLVWDTLQYF